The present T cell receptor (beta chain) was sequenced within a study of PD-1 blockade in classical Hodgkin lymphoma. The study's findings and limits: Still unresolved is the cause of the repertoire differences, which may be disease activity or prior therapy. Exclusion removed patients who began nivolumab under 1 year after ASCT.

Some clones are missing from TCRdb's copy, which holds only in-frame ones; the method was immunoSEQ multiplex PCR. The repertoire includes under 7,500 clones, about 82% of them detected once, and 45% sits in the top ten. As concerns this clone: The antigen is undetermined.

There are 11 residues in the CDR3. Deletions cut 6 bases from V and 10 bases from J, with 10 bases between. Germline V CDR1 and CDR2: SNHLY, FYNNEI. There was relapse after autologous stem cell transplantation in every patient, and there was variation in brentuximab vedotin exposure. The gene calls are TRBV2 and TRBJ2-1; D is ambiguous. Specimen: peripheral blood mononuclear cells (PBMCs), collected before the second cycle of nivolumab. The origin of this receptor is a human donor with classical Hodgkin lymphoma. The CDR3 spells CASSPTREQFF. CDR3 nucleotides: TGTGCCAGCAGCCCTACCCGCGAGCAGTTCTTC. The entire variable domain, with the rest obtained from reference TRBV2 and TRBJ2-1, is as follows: EPEVTQTPSHQVTQMGQEVILRCVPISNHLYFYWYRQILGQKVEFLVSFYNNEISEKSEIFDDQFSVERPDGSNFTLKIRSTKLEDSAMYFCASSPTREQFFGPGTRLTVL.